Listed here are 8 T cell receptor beta chains from one sample, sequenced in a study of control samples from healthy donors and cancer patients. Using immunoSEQ multiplex PCR, the repertoire was profiled, and TCRdb retains in-frame clones only, with some absent. This sample has over 100,000 clones, with 88% found just once. The sample taken for sequencing was blood. The receptors originated from a man aged 45-65 years in good health.

The chain links TRBV18 to TRBJ2-7; perhaps TRBD1 as D (5 bases). V lost 0 bases and J 2 bases, leaving 8 bases between the germline ends. This CDR3 has 14 amino acids. Germline-derived CDR1 and CDR2 are KGHSH and LQKENI. The CDR3 nucleotides are TGTGCCAGCTCACCACCGGCAGGGACCTACGAGCAGTACTTC. This translates into CASSPPAGTYEQYF.

This chain connects TRBV28 to TRBJ1-1; no clear D. This CDR3 spans 12 amino acids. V was clipped by 3 bases and J by 8 bases, with 10 bases between them. In germline, CDR1 is MDHEN, CDR2 SYDVKM. CDR3 residues: CASSFALREAFF. CDR3 nucleotides: TGTGCCAGCAGTTTTGCCCTTAGGGAAGCTTTCTTT.

The V and J genes are TRBV7-2 and TRBJ1-2; D unresolved. V lost 4 bases and J 8 bases, leaving 8 bases between the germline ends. CDR3 length equals 11 residues. The germline V gene has CDR1 SGHTA and CDR2 FQGNSA. This CDR3 reads CASSSLLGYTF. Here the CDR3 DNA reads TGTGCCAGCAGCTCCCTATTGGGCTACACCTTC.

There are a few counts of this clone. This chain uses TRBV29-1 with TRBJ2-1; D is possibly TRBD2 (5 bases). Per germline, CDR1 SQVTM and CDR2 ANQGSEA. V was pared by 3 bases and J by 2 bases, with 11 bases between. CDR3 size: 14 residues. CDR3 DNA: TGCAGCGTTGAGTCTAGCCCTGCCTACAATGAGCAGTTCTTC. As protein: CSVESSPAYNEQFF.

The genes are TRBV28 and TRBJ1-1; D is perhaps TRBD1 (5 bases). From germline, CDR1 is MDHEN and CDR2 SYDVKM. The CDR3 totals 15 residues. Trimming left V 11 bases short and J 2 bases short, with 21 bases between. For the CDR3, the DNA is TGTGCCGGGGCCGCTGGGACCACTACAAACACTGAAGCTTTCTTT. Its protein is CAGAAGTTTNTEAFF.

V gene TRBV30 combines with J gene TRBJ2-2; 10 nucleotides agree with TRBD1. Germline CDR1 and CDR2: GTSNPN and SVGIG (reference sequence). This CDR3 spans 14 amino acids. V lost 5 bases to trimming and J lost 5 bases; unmatched junction nucleotides: 5. As DNA, the CDR3 is TGTGCCTGGGCTCCGGGACAGGGGACCGGGGAGCTGTTTTTT. As protein: CAWAPGQGTGELFF.

The rearrangement joins TRBV25-1 to TRBJ2-7, with a tentative D call TRBD1 (6 bases). This CDR3 contains 14 residues. V was pared by 1 base and J by 4 bases, with 11 bases between. CDR1 is MGHDK, CDR2 SYGVNS, per germline. CDR3 coding DNA: TGTGCCAGCAGTGAATCGCGAACAGGGTACGAGCAGTACTTC. It is translated as CASSESRTGYEQYF.

This rearrangement joins TRBV11-2 to TRBJ1-3; D gene ambiguous. CDR3 length: 15 amino acids. Germline V gene sequence: CDR1 SGHAT, CDR2 FQNNGV. V gave up 3 bases and J gave up 0 bases, with 9 bases separating them. CDR3 in amino acids: CASSFGSYSGNTIYF. The CDR3 bases are TGTGCCAGCAGCTTCGGGTCGTACTCTGGAAACACCATATATTTT. The variable domain in full, with the rest retrieved from reference TRBV11-2 and TRBJ1-3, is EAGVAQSPRYKIIEKRQSVAFWCNPISGHATLYWYQQILGQGPKLLIQFQNNGVVDDSQLPKDRFSAERLKGVDSTLKIQPAKLEDSAVYLCASSFGSYSGNTIYFGEGSWLTVV.